A single sample is the source of the 31 T cell receptor beta chains below, sequenced in a study of post-analysis software for immune sequencing data. These receptors are not linked to any known antigen. Study-level results: There were five TRBV segments more frequent in patients than controls, and TRBV5-6, TRBV5-1 and TRBV20-1 were among them.

Unique molecular identifiers featured in each of the TCR beta cDNA libraries. TCRdb used MiXCR to reprocess the PCR reads, holding one entry per CDR3 protein. This table holds 350,000 to 500,000 distinct CDR3 sequences, about 39% found once. Sequenced input: blood. All receptors derive from a girl aged 2 to 10 with multiple sclerosis.

J is TRBJ1-2 and V is TRBV7-2; no definite D call. In germline, CDR1 is SGHTA, CDR2 FQGNSA. Trimming cost V 5 bases and J 7 bases, with 20 bases left between them. The CDR3 is made up of 15 amino acids. CDR3 DNA sequence: TGTGCCAGCAGCCCCACCCGCGAGGTAATCGGTGGCTACACCTTC. Protein: CASSPTREVIGGYTF.

The chain uses TRBV27 and TRBJ2-7; the D gene is possibly TRBD2 (6 bases). The J call may be in error: the DNA end matches TRBJ2-5 better. Germline V gives CDR1 MNHEY, CDR2 SMNVEV (reference sequence). The CDR3 consists of 14 residues. CDR3 region: CASSLGSIGGTQYF. The CDR3, as DNA: TGTGCCAGCAGTCTTGGATCTATCGGGGGGACCCAGTACTTC.

The chain uses TRBV12-3 or TRBV12-4 and TRBJ1-1; D remains ambiguous. CDR3 length equals 13 residues. V lost 4 bases and J lost 4, with 10 bases in between. The CDR3 nucleotides read TGTGCCAGCAGTTACCTCCTGAGCACTGAAGCTTTCTTT. Amino acid sequence: CASSYLLSTEAFF.

This clonotype has a handful of counts. The CDR3 nucleotides are TGCGCCAGCAGCCAAGCCCAGGGGACCTACAATGAGCAGTTCTTC. It encodes CASSQAQGTYNEQFF. This rearrangement joins TRBV4-3 to TRBJ2-1; the D gene is possibly TRBD1 (6 bases). Germline V gene lookup returns CDR1 LGHNA and CDR2 YSLEER. This CDR3 contains 15 residues. The V end lost 1 base, the J end lost 2 bases, and 9 bases lay between the germline ends.

This clonotype was seen a handful of times. The chain links TRBV14 to TRBJ2-7; 11 bases agree with TRBD2. Germline CDR1 SGHDN, CDR2 FVKESK. V gave up 3 bases and J gave up 1 base; unmatched junction bases: 8. The CDR3 is 17 residues long. The CDR3 DNA is TGTGCCAGCAGCCAGGCTAGCGGGAGGCGGACGTCCTACGAGCAGTACTTC. Translation gives CASSQASGRRTSYEQYF.

As concerns this clonotype: This likely comes from a read error, as the CDR3 has no conserved phenylalanine or tryptophan at its end. The chain uses TRBV15 and TRBJ2-5, with 8 bases that match TRBD1. The CDR3 covers 16 residues. The germline CDR1 and CDR2 sequences are LNHNV and YYDKDF (reference sequence). With V trimmed by 1 base and J by 2 bases, 6 bases remained unmatched. CDR3 sequence: CATSRGFGTGQETQYL. Written as DNA, the CDR3 is TGTGCCACCAGCAGAGGCTTTGGGACAGGTCAAGAGACCCAGTACTTA.

The chain links TRBV20-1 to TRBJ1-5, with a possible D match to TRBD1 (6 bases). Germline values: CDR1 DFQATT, CDR2 SNEGSKA (reference sequence). The CDR3 sequence is 15 residues long. CDR3 DNA sequence: TGCAGCGTCCAGGGGAGACAGCCTAGCAATCAGCCCCAGCATTTT. This gives the protein CSVQGRQPSNQPQHF.

The chain is built from TRBV29-1 and TRBJ1-1; perhaps TRBD1 as D (5 bases). V was trimmed by 3 bases and J by 8 bases, leaving 10 bases between them. From germline, CDR1 is SQVTM and CDR2 ANQGSEA. This CDR3 contains 11 residues. As DNA, the CDR3 is TGCAGCGTTGAGGGGGTACAGGAAGCTTTCTTT. Protein product: CSVEGVQEAFF.

On this clonotype: A much more abundant neighbour one base away suggests this may be a read error. The rearrangement joins TRBV10-3 to TRBJ2-4; TRBD1 aligns across 11 bases. The last part of the DNA fits TRBJ2-7 better; the J call may be wrong. CDR1 is ENHRY, CDR2 SYGVKD, per germline. There are 14 residues in the CDR3. DNA of the CDR3: TGTGCCATCAGGGAGGACAGGGGGCACTACGAGCAGTACTTC. Translating gives CAIREDRGHYEQYF.

The V gene is TRBV9, the J gene TRBJ1-1, with TRBD1 identical over 8 bases. There are 12 residues in the CDR3. CDR1 SGDLS and CDR2 YYNGEE come from the germline V gene. V dropped 8 bases and J dropped 3; count of bases not matched to a gene: 3. CDR3 sequence reads: CASSGGHTEAFF. The CDR3, as DNA: TGTGCCAGTTCAGGGGGCCACACTGAAGCTTTCTTT.

A few counts support this clonotype. The V call is TRBV7-2, the J call TRBJ1-5; 10 bases map to TRBD1. Germline CDR1 SGHTA, CDR2 FQGNSA. The CDR3 totals 14 residues. Losses at the gene ends were 6 bases for V and 3 bases for J; bases not matched to a gene: 2. The CDR3 here is CASRGQGYNQPQHF. The CDR3 DNA follows: TGTGCCAGCAGGGGACAGGGGTACAATCAGCCCCAGCATTTT.

This clonotype came up a few times. The rearrangement links TRBV5-8 to TRBJ2-1; D unresolved. The length of the CDR3 is 16 residues. V was pared by 2 bases and J by 12 bases, with 24 bases between. Per germline, CDR1 SGHTS and CDR2 YDEGEE. In DNA form, the CDR3 reads TGTGCCAGCAGCTTAAGTCCCAGTAGCCCAACCGATGGGCAGTTCTTC. As protein: CASSLSPSSPTDGQFF.

This clonotype was found a few times. The genes are TRBV12-3 or TRBV12-4 and TRBJ2-1; possibly TRBD1 for D (6 bases). The length of the CDR3 is 15 residues. V was shortened by 5 bases and J by 4 bases, with 15 bases between the two germline ends. CDR3 amino acids: CASSPTGQFYNEQFF. CDR3 nucleotides: TGTGCCAGCAGTCCAACTGGACAGTTTTACAATGAGCAGTTCTTC.

This clonotype was counted between two and nine times. This chain connects TRBV28 to TRBJ2-5, with D hard to call. Trimming stripped 5 bases from V and 5 bases from J, with 18 bases between. The CDR3 has 15 residues. CDR1 MDHEN and CDR2 SYDVKM come from the germline V gene. The CDR3 bases are TGTGCCAGCAGTCCTCCGGGTGGGGTAGTGGAGACCCAGTACTTC. It yields the protein CASSPPGGVVETQYF.

As to this clonotype: At one end, the junction sequence differs from germline, possibly due to a read error. The V and J genes are TRBV5-1 and TRBJ1-2; D might be TRBD1 (5 bases). CDR3 length: 13 residues. Germline V gene sequence: CDR1 SGHRS, CDR2 YFSETQ. The CDR3 region has the DNA TGCGCCAACAGCCGGGGGAGGAATAATGGCTACACCTTC. Its protein is CANSRGRNNGYTF.

This clonotype was seen only a few times. This rearrangement joins TRBV6-5 to TRBJ2-5; TRBD1 matches 8 bases. The CDR3 has 14 amino acids. The J segment lost 4 bases and the V segment lost 6 bases, leaving 7 bases of the junction unmatched. Germline V gives CDR1 MNHEY, CDR2 SVGAGI. The CDR3 DNA reads as TGTGCCAGCAGGCGACAGGGGCGCGGAGAGACCCAGTACTTC. Its translation is CASRRQGRGETQYF.

The chain is built from TRBV28 and TRBJ1-1, with 9 nucleotides matching TRBD1. Germline CDR1 MDHEN, CDR2 SYDVKM. The J segment lost 7 bases and the V segment lost 4 bases, leaving 7 bases of the junction unmatched. This CDR3 region has 14 residues. The CDR3 reads CASSSPPTGGEAFF. DNA of the CDR3: TGTGCCAGCAGTTCACCTCCGACAGGGGGTGAAGCTTTCTTT.

This clonotype was observed a handful of times. This rearrangement joins TRBV6-5 to TRBJ2-3, with a weak D call TRBD2 (7 bases). Trimming cost V 8 bases and J 1 base, with 10 bases left between them. This CDR3 spans 13 amino acids. CDR1 MNHEY and CDR2 SVGAGI come from the germline V gene. The CDR3 here is CASGRGRTDTQYF. In DNA, the CDR3 is TGTGCCAGCGGGCGGGGGCGCACAGATACGCAGTATTTT.

This clonotype was observed a handful of times. CDR3 sequence (DNA): TGTGCCAGCAGCTTAGGCCGGACAGGGGGCAATGAGCAGTTCTTC. Residues: CASSLGRTGGNEQFF. The chain recombines TRBV7-9 with TRBJ2-1; 10 bases agree with TRBD1. With V trimmed by 1 base and J by 6 bases, 3 bases remained unmatched. This CDR3 region has 15 residues. Germline values: CDR1 SEHNR, CDR2 FQNEAQ (reference sequence).

This clonotype was seen only a few times. The chain joins TRBV29-1 to TRBJ2-6; D is perhaps TRBD2 (5 bases). The germline V and J ends were trimmed by 4 bases and 2 bases, with 9 bases remaining between them. This CDR3 is built from 14 residues. Germline CDR1 and CDR2: SQVTM and ANQGSEA. CDR3 DNA sequence: TGCAGCGTTGTCGGGGTCCCTGGGGCCAACGTCCTGACTTTC. Translating gives CSVVGVPGANVLTF.

The chain uses TRBV6-4 and TRBJ1-1; 7 nucleotides align to TRBD1. The CDR3 has 16 residues. The V gene's germline CDR1 is MRHNA and CDR2 SNTAGT. The junction had 6 bases not matched to a gene; V was cut back by 2 bases and J by 0 bases. The CDR3 sequence is CASSDADRVVNTEAFF. CDR3 bases: TGTGCCAGCAGTGACGCCGACAGGGTAGTGAACACTGAAGCTTTCTTT.

V gene TRBV6-4 combines with J gene TRBJ2-3; 7 bases fit TRBD2. Germline V gives CDR1 MRHNA, CDR2 SNTAGT. The CDR3 has 15 residues. The V gene end was trimmed by 4 bases and the J gene end by 2 bases; junction bases not matched to a gene: 6. The CDR3 DNA reads TGTGCCAGCAGTGCGGGCGGGAGTTACACAGATACGCAGTATTTT. It codes for CASSAGGSYTDTQYF.

In its sample, this clonotype was seen a few times. V is TRBV20-1 and J is TRBJ2-7, with TRBD2 matching 10 bases. The CDR3 length is 16 residues. Trimming at V came to 6 bases and at J to 1 base, leaving 12 bases not matched to a gene. From germline, CDR1 is DFQATT and CDR2 SNEGSKA (reference sequence). CDR3 bases: TGCAGTGCCATAAGTCGGACTAGCGGCCTTTCCTACGAGCAGTACTTC. Amino acid sequence: CSAISRTSGLSYEQYF.

The V gene is TRBV5-6, the J gene TRBJ2-7; D is possibly TRBD1 (6 bases). Trimming shortened V by 3 bases and J by 2 bases, and 15 bases separated the two germline ends. Germline assignment: CDR1 SGHDT and CDR2 YYEEEE. CDR3 length: 15 residues. In nucleotides, the CDR3 is TGTGCCAGCAGCTCGAGTGGACAGAGGACCTACGAGCAGTACTTC. This translates into CASSSSGQRTYEQYF.

The chain has TRBV25-1 and TRBJ1-5; 7 bases line up with TRBD1. The V segment lost 8 bases and the J segment 3 bases; nucleotides outside the gene matches: 4. The V gene's germline CDR1 is MGHDK and CDR2 SYGVNS. The CDR3 length is 13 residues. The CDR3 here is CASQGQINQPQHF. The CDR3 bases are TGTGCCAGCCAGGGACAGATCAATCAGCCCCAGCATTTT.

The rearrangement links TRBV12-3 or TRBV12-4 to TRBJ1-2; weak D call: TRBD1 (5 bases). Trimming cost V 7 bases and J 8 bases, with 23 bases left between them. The CDR3 spans 15 residues. CDR3 sequence reads: CASKRDSFNRGGYTF. The CDR3 DNA reads TGTGCCAGCAAAAGAGACAGCTTTAACCGTGGGGGCTACACCTTC.

The gene calls are TRBV28 and TRBJ2-1, with 7 nucleotides matching TRBD1. The CDR3 is 15 residues long. CDR1 is MDHEN and CDR2 is SYDVKM in the germline V gene. Trimming took 4 bases from V and 5 from J; bases not matched to a gene: 8. The CDR3, as DNA: TGTGCCAGCAGTTCCCAGGGGGAGTGGGACAATGAGCAGTTCTTC. Translating gives CASSSQGEWDNEQFF.

V and J are TRBV6-2 or TRBV6-3 and TRBJ2-4; D not resolved. TRBJ2-5 matches the DNA end more closely, so the J call is doubtful. The CDR3 runs to 17 residues. The V gene's germline CDR1 is MNHEY and CDR2 SVGEGT. This CDR3 is CASRLTASPAPLETQYF. In DNA form, the CDR3 reads TGTGCCAGCAGGCTGACGGCAAGCCCCGCTCCGTTAGAGACCCAGTACTTC.

The chain uses TRBV12-3 or TRBV12-4 and TRBJ2-1, with a possible D match to TRBD2 (7 bases). This CDR3 is 15 amino acids long. Trimming removed 3 bases at V and 0 bases at J, with 9 bases between. The CDR3 DNA follows: TGTGCCAGCAGTTTCGGGGGGCCCTCCTACAATGAGCAGTTCTTC. This sequence encodes CASSFGGPSYNEQFF.

This clonotype has only a few counts. The gene calls are TRBV20-1 and TRBJ2-1; possible D gene TRBD2, 5 bases. The germline gives CDR1 DFQATT, CDR2 SNEGSKA (reference sequence). V was trimmed by 6 bases and J by 4 bases, leaving 7 bases between them. This CDR3 comprises 11 residues. CDR3 protein: CSAGGYNEQFF. The CDR3 nucleotides are TGCAGTGCCGGAGGATACAATGAGCAGTTCTTC.

The V gene is TRBV7-9, the J gene TRBJ2-1; no reliable D call. The CDR3 is made up of 12 amino acids. V lost 4 bases, J lost 9 bases, and 10 bases lay in between. Germline V lookup: CDR1 SEHNR, CDR2 FQNEAQ (reference sequence). The CDR3 region has the DNA TGTGCCAGCAGCTCCGACATCGGTGAGCAGTTCTTC. It is translated as CASSSDIGEQFF.